Each of the 9 T cell receptor beta chains below was sequenced from the same sample in a study of T cells in Graves' hyperthyroidism and ophthalmopathy. The CDR3 regions of TCR beta were amplified from RNA transcripts. Researchers ran a first-round RT-PCR on the TCR CDR3 using the HTBI primer set. TCRdb recomputed calls from the multiplex PCR reads with MiXCR, one row per CDR3 protein. Of around 360,000 distinct CDR3 sequences in the sample, approximately 16% were seen once. Sequencing was done on a sample of blood. These receptors came from a woman aged 60-70 years with Graves' ophthalmopathy.

This clonotype occurred a few times. This chain connects TRBV7-3 to TRBJ2-7; either TRBD1 or TRBD2 may supply D (6 bases each). CDR3 length equals 14 residues. V dropped 4 bases and J dropped 9 bases, with 19 bases sitting between them. Germline V gives CDR1 SGHTA, CDR2 FQGTGA. For the CDR3, the DNA is TGTGCCAGCAGCTCATCGGGGGCTACTACTGCGCAGTACTTC. Translating gives CASSSSGATTAQYF.

The genes are TRBV20-1 and TRBJ2-7; 11 positions agree with TRBD2. Germline V gene lookup returns CDR1 DFQATT and CDR2 SNEGSKA (reference sequence). The CDR3 is 14 residues long. Trimming at V came to 3 bases and at J to 4 bases, leaving 5 bases not matched to a gene. For the CDR3, the DNA is TGCAGTGCTAGTCCTAGCGGGAGGTCTTACGAGCAGTACTTC. Encoded protein: CSASPSGRSYEQYF.

This clonotype was seen ten or more times. The J gene is TRBJ2-3, the V gene TRBV28; D may be TRBD2 (6 bases). Germline V gene lookup returns CDR1 MDHEN and CDR2 SYDVKM. The CDR3 covers 13 residues. Trimming stripped 3 bases from V and 7 bases from J, with 11 bases between. The CDR3 sequence is CASSFGGINTQYF. The CDR3 coding sequence is TGTGCCAGCAGTTTCGGGGGTATAAATACGCAGTATTTT. Using reference TRBV28 and TRBJ2-3 for the parts outside the CDR3, the full variable domain is DVKVTQSSRYLVKRTGEKVFLECVQDMDHENMFWYRQDPGLGLRLIYFSYDVKMKEKGDIPEGYSVSREKKERFSLILESASTNQTSMYLCASSFGGINTQYFGPGTRLTVL.

A few counts support this clonotype. The chain is built from TRBV25-1 and TRBJ1-1; 9 nucleotides agree with TRBD1. The CDR3 length is 18 residues. The J segment lost 0 bases and the V segment lost 7 bases, leaving 15 bases of the junction unmatched. Germline assignment: CDR1 MGHDK and CDR2 SYGVNS. For the CDR3, the DNA is TGTGCCAGCAAGGGCCAACCTGGGGGGACAGGGCTGAACACTGAAGCTTTCTTT. This sequence encodes CASKGQPGGTGLNTEAFF.

This clonotype showed up many times. V gene TRBV20-1 combines with J gene TRBJ2-1; 7 bases align to TRBD1. The CDR3 extends over 13 amino acids. CDR1 is DFQATT, CDR2 SNEGSKA, per germline (reference sequence). J lost 7 bases, V lost 4 bases, and 7 bases had no gene match. This CDR3 reads CSATPTGENEQFF. Here the CDR3 DNA reads TGCAGTGCTACCCCAACAGGGGAAAATGAGCAGTTCTTC.

This clonotype was counted a few times. The V call is TRBV12-3 or TRBV12-4, the J call TRBJ1-5, with 8 positions matching TRBD1. V lost 5 bases to trimming and J lost 6 bases; unmatched junction nucleotides: 9. The CDR3 spans 15 residues. The CDR3 coding sequence is TGTGCCAGCAGTATCCGACAGGGGCCGGGTCAGCCCCAGCATTTT. This codes for CASSIRQGPGQPQHF.

This clonotype has more than one count but fewer than ten. The chain's CDR3 is CASSEVPGADTQYF. The CDR3 region has the DNA TGTGCCAGCAGCGAGGTGCCCGGCGCAGATACGCAGTATTTT. The J gene is TRBJ2-3, the V gene TRBV6-2 or TRBV6-3, with no clear D. V shed 6 bases and J shed 4 bases, with 14 bases lying between them. Germline lookup yields CDR1 MNHEY and CDR2 SVGEGT. The CDR3 has 14 residues.

The table lists this clonotype with many counts. This chain uses TRBV11-2 with TRBJ2-3, with 7 bases identical to TRBD1. Unmatched junction bases numbered 8, after V lost 5 bases and J lost 3 bases. The CDR3 totals 15 residues. CDR1 is SGHAT and CDR2 is FQNNGV in the germline V gene. The CDR3 DNA sequence: TGTGCCAGCAGCAGTGACAGGGTCACGACAGATACGCAGTATTTT. Residues: CASSSDRVTTDTQYF. Complete variable domain (other parts from reference TRBV11-2 and TRBJ2-3): EAGVAQSPRYKIIEKRQSVAFWCNPISGHATLYWYQQILGQGPKLLIQFQNNGVVDDSQLPKDRFSAERLKGVDSTLKIQPAKLEDSAVYLCASSSDRVTTDTQYFGPGTRLTVL.

This clonotype was counted ten times or more. The chain uses TRBV6-1 and TRBJ2-1, with TRBD2 as a possible D gene (7 bases). The CDR3 runs to 16 residues. The germline CDR1 and CDR2 sequences are MNHNS and SASEGT. V was trimmed by 5 bases and J by 4 bases, leaving 18 bases between them. Written as DNA, the CDR3 is TGTGCCAGCAGTTCTTCCGGGGGGCCGGCTTACAATGAGCAGTTCTTC. It specifies CASSSSGGPAYNEQFF.